Below are 18 T cell receptor beta chains sequenced from a single sample in a study of T cells in women clearing cervical HPV infection. Measured with immunoSEQ multiplex PCR; TCRdb has only the in-frame clones, and not every one. The table lists tens of thousands of clones. Sequencing was carried out using blood buffy coat. These TCRs come from a woman between 18 and 70 years old with a cervical HPV16 infection that either progressed to CIN3+ or cleared (not recorded which).

As regards this clone: Read data end 3 residues before the CDR3 end; the end is taken from the germline J gene. The chain recombines TRBV6-1 with TRBJ1-2; TRBD1 is a possible D gene (5 bases). Germline values: CDR1 MNHNS, CDR2 SASEGT. The CDR3 contains 13 residues. The sequenced CDR3 bases are TGTGCCAGCAGTGGTTGGGGCGCGGGGGGC. Protein product: CASSGWGAGG. The entire CDR3 is CASSGWGAGGYTF.

Comment on this clone: The DNA ends 3 residues before the CDR3 does, and the rest of the CDR3 is filled in from the germline J gene. The rearrangement uses TRBV5-3 and TRBJ1-2; tentatively, D is TRBD1 (6 bases). TRBV5-3 is placed among ORFs of uncertain function. The CDR3 spans 12 residues. The chain's CDR3 is CARRVQGRGYTF. The sequenced part of the CDR3 DNA is TGTGCCAGAAGGGTACAGGGACGCGGC.

As to this clone: The CDR3 end falls 3 residues outside the read, so it is completed with the germline J gene. V and J are TRBV4-1 and TRBJ1-4; D possibly corresponds to TRBD1 (5 bases). Trimming took off 4 bases at V and 5 bases at J, with 23 bases between the two ends. Germline CDR1 MGHRA, CDR2 YSYEKL. The CDR3 runs to 18 residues. CDR3 region: CASSRSTFFGGLNEKLFF. The covered CDR3 bases are TGCGCCAGCAGCCGCTCGACCTTTTTCGGGGGTTTGAATGAAAAA.

About this clone itself: The read gets to within 3 residues of the CDR3 end, and the germline J gene fills in the rest. The chain recombines TRBV4-2 with TRBJ2-1, with 13 nucleotides matching TRBD2. V dropped 1 base and J dropped 6; count of bases not matched to a gene: 3. Looked up from germline, CDR1 is LGHNA and CDR2 is YNFKEQ. The CDR3 length is 16 residues. CDR3 residues: CASSQGGLAGVNEQFF. CDR3 DNA (partial): TGTGCCAGCAGCCAAGGCGGACTAGCGGGAGTCAATGAG.

Concerning this clone: Coverage ceases 3 residues before the CDR3 finishes, and the germline J gene fills in the end. V and J are TRBV19 and TRBJ1-1; D may be TRBD1 (5 bases). The length of the CDR3 is 16 residues. Trimming left V 3 bases short and J 4 bases short, with 18 bases between. Germline V gene data show CDR1 as LNHDA and CDR2 as SQIVND (reference sequence). The CDR3 loop reads CASSMRLGQGSTEAFF. The sequenced part of the CDR3 DNA is TGTGCCAGTAGTATGCGGCTCGGGCAGGGTAGCACTGAA.

About this clone: The CDR3 goes on 3 residues after the read ends, and that part is filled in from the germline J gene. V usage is TRBV29-1 and J usage is TRBJ1-1, with D possibly matching TRBD1 (5 bases). V lost 5 bases and J 1 base, leaving 14 bases between the germline ends. CDR1 is SQVTM and CDR2 is ANQGSEA in the germline V gene. This CDR3 is 14 amino acids long. CDR3 loop: CSVKAGGRNTEAFF. CDR3 DNA, as far as it was read: TGCAGCGTTAAGGCGGGGGGGAGGAACACTGAA.

For this clone: The read is 3 residues too short to cover the CDR3 end, so that end is filled in from the germline J gene. This chain uses TRBV7-2 with TRBJ2-7; 8 nucleotides agree with TRBD1. The V gene end was trimmed by 1 base and the J gene end by 4 bases; junction bases not matched to a gene: 6. Germline lookup yields CDR1 SGHTA and CDR2 FQGNSA. This CDR3 comprises 15 residues. Incomplete CDR3 DNA: TGTGCCAGCAGCTTAGTTGGACAGGGTACATACGAG. This translates into CASSLVGQGTYE. The entire CDR3 sequence reads CASSLVGQGTYEQYF.

CDR3 DNA, as far as it was read: TGCGCCAGCAGCCCCGGGTTCCGGGACAATAATTCACCC. Translation: CASSPGFRDNNSP. The full-length CDR3 reads as CASSPGFRDNNSPLHF. This rearrangement joins TRBV5-1 to TRBJ1-6; TRBD1 might be the D (6 bases). The CDR3 end falls 3 residues outside the read, so it is completed with the germline J gene. This CDR3 has 16 amino acids. CDR1 is SGHRS, CDR2 YFSETQ, per germline. Trimming took 4 bases from V and 5 from J, leaving 16 bases between them.

A word on this clone: From the germline J gene comes the end of the CDR3, since the read stops 3 residues before it. The J gene is TRBJ2-1, the V gene TRBV20-1; 10 positions match TRBD2. Germline values: CDR1 DFQATT, CDR2 SNEGSKA (reference sequence). The CDR3 contains 15 residues. Trimming removed 6 bases from V and 8 bases from J; junction bases left unmatched: 13. CDR3 bases read: TGCAGTGCGTCAGGGGGAACTAGCGGGATGGATGAG. Its protein product is CSASGGTSGMDE. The full CDR3 sequence reads CSASGGTSGMDEQFF.

Comment on this clone: The CDR3 end lies 3 residues beyond the end of the read and is filled in from the germline J gene. V usage is TRBV5-5 and J usage is TRBJ1-6; D unclear. The CDR3 spans 12 residues. Germline loops: CDR1 SGHKS, CDR2 YYEKEE (reference sequence). The sequenced part of the CDR3 DNA is TGTGCCAGCAGCTTGGCGGGGAGAGCC. It specifies CASSLAGRA. In full, the CDR3 reads CASSLAGRALHF.

Turning to this clone: The CDR3 end is not reached by the read, which stops 3 residues before it; the germline J gene fills it in. The chain combines TRBV2 with TRBJ2-2; perhaps TRBD1 as D (6 bases). Trimming took 6 bases from V and 8 from J, leaving 13 bases between them. The CDR3 is 13 residues long. From germline, CDR1 is SNHLY and CDR2 FYNNEI. This CDR3 is CASSYRDAGELFF. CDR3 bases read: TGTGCCAGCAGCTACAGGGATGCGGGGGAG.

As concerns this clone: Coverage ceases 3 residues before the CDR3 finishes, and the germline J gene fills in the end. The chain recombines TRBV11-2 with TRBJ2-5; perhaps TRBD2 as D (6 bases). The CDR3 loop spans 14 amino acids. V was trimmed by 1 base and J by 1 base, leaving 7 bases between them. CDR1 SGHAT and CDR2 FQNNGV come from the germline V gene. The covered CDR3 bases are TGTGCCAGCAGCTTAGGGGGGGTCCAAGAGACC. Translation gives CASSLGGVQET. The full CDR3 protein is CASSLGGVQETQYF.

A remark on this clone: The read terminates 3 residues before the CDR3 end, so the remaining end is supplied by the germline J gene. V gene TRBV2 combines with J gene TRBJ2-4; 8 bases line up with TRBD1. V gave up 2 bases and J gave up 0 bases; unmatched junction bases: 3. Germline lookup yields CDR1 SNHLY and CDR2 FYNNEI. The CDR3 contains 16 residues. The sequenced part of the CDR3 DNA is TGTGCCAGCAGTGAAAGGACAGGGATAGCCAAAAACATT. Protein sequence: CASSERTGIAKNI. The entire CDR3 is CASSERTGIAKNIQYF.

Remarks on this clone: The missing CDR3 end, 3 residues past where the read stops, is filled in from the germline J gene. The rearrangement uses TRBV2 and TRBJ2-5, with D hard to call. This CDR3 region has 13 residues. Trimming removed 3 bases at V and 5 bases at J, with 10 bases between. Germline loops: CDR1 SNHLY, CDR2 FYNNEI. CDR3 DNA (partial): TGTGCCAGCAGTGAGATGTTACGGGAGACC. It yields the protein CASSEMLRET. The entire CDR3 is CASSEMLRETQYF.

As regards this clone: The CDR3 end falls 3 residues outside the read, so it is completed with the germline J gene. The chain joins TRBV5-1 to TRBJ2-5; 10 bases align to TRBD1. The junction had 10 bases not matched to a gene; V was cut back by 4 bases and J by 4 bases. CDR1 SGHRS and CDR2 YFSETQ come from the germline V gene. The CDR3 sequence is 16 residues long. The CDR3 DNA, read in part, is TGCGCCAGCAGCAAGCGGACAGGGGGAGTGGTAGAGACC. Its translation: CASSKRTGGVVET. The full CDR3 is CASSKRTGGVVETQYF.

Comment on this clone: The read terminates 3 residues ahead of where the CDR3 ends, so the germline J gene completes it. V gene TRBV6-2 or TRBV6-3 combines with J gene TRBJ1-5, with 7 bases matching TRBD1. Germline V gene lookup returns CDR1 MNHEY and CDR2 SVGEGT. Trimming cost V 6 bases and J 3 bases; bases outside gene matches: 8. The CDR3 consists of 15 residues. CDR3 DNA, as far as it was read: TGTGCCAGCAGCGACCGGGACAGACCCAATCAGCCC. As protein: CASSDRDRPNQP. The CDR3 as a whole reads CASSDRDRPNQPQHF.

In regard to this clone: The CDR3 goes on 3 residues after the read ends, and that part is filled in from the germline J gene. This sequence joins TRBV5-4 and TRBJ2-5; D gene ambiguous. Germline V gene data show CDR1 as SGHNT and CDR2 as YYREEE (reference sequence). CDR3 length: 12 amino acids. With 1 base removed from V and 5 bases from J, the gap between germline ends came to 6 bases. CDR3 DNA (partial): TGTGCCAGCAGCTTGACCGGGGAGACC. This sequence encodes CASSLTGET. The whole CDR3 protein is CASSLTGETQYF.

Remarks on this clone: With the read ending 3 residues before the CDR3 end, the germline J gene is used to fill in that end. V is TRBV30 and J is TRBJ1-1, with D perhaps matching TRBD1 (5 bases). Trimming cost V 2 bases and J 0 bases, with 22 bases left between them. Germline values: CDR1 GTSNPN, CDR2 SVGIG (reference sequence). This CDR3 has 18 amino acids. The CDR3 DNA, read in part, is TGTGCCTGGAGTCTTAAGACAGCAAGAACTTTACTGAACACTGAA. It translates to CAWSLKTARTLLNTE. The whole CDR3 protein is CAWSLKTARTLLNTEAFF.